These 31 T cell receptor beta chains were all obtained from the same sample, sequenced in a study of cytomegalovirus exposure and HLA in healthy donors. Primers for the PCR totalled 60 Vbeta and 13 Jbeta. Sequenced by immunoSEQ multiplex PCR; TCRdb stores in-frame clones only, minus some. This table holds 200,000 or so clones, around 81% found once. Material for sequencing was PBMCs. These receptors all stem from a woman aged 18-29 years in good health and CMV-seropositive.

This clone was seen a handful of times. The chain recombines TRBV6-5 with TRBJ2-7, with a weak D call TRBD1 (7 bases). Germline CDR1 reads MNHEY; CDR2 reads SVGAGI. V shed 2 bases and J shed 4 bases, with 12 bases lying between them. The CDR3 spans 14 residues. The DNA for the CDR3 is TGTGCCAGCAGTTACGCGGAGGGGGCGTACGAGCAGTACTTC. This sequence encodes CASSYAEGAYEQYF.

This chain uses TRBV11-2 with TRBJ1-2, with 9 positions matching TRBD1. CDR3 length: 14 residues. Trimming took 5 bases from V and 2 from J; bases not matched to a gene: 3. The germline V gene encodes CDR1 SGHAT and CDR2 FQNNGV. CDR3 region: CASSLGQGNYGYTF. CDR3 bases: TGTGCCAGCAGCCTGGGACAGGGAAACTATGGCTACACCTTC.

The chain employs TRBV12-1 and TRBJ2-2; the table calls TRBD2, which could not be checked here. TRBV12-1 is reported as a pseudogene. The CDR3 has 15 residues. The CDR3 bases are TGTGCCAGCAGCTTTCGTTGGAGTCGGTCCGGGGAGCTGTTTTTT. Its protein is CASSFRWSRSGELFF.

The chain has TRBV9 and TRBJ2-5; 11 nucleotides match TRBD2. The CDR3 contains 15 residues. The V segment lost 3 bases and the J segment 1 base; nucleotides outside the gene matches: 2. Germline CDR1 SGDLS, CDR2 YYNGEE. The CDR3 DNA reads TGTGCCAGCAGCGATAGCGGGGGGGTCCAAGAGACCCAGTACTTC. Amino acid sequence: CASSDSGGVQETQYF.

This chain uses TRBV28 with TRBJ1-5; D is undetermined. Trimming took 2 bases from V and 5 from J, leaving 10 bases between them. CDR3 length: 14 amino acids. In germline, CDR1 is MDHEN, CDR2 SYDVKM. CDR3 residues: CASSLPGRYQPQHF. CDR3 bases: TGTGCCAGCAGTTTACCGGGGAGGTATCAGCCCCAGCATTTT.

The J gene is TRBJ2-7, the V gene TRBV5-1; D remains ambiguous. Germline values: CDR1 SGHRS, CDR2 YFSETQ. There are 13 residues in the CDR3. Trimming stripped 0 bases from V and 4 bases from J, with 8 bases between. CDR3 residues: CASSLETPYEQYF. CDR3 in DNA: TGCGCCAGCAGCTTGGAGACACCTTACGAGCAGTACTTC.

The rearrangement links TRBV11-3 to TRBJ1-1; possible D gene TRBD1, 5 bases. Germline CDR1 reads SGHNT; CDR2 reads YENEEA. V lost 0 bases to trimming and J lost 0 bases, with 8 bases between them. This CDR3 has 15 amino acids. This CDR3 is CASSLDGGLNTEAFF. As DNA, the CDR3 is TGTGCCAGCAGCTTAGATGGGGGGTTGAACACTGAAGCTTTCTTT.

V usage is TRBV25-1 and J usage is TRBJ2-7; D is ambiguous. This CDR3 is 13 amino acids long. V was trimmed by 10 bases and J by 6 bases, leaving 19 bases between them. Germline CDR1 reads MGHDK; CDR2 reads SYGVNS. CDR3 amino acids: CATNALSTAEQYF. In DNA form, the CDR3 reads TGTGCCACCAACGCCTTGTCTACCGCCGAGCAGTACTTC.

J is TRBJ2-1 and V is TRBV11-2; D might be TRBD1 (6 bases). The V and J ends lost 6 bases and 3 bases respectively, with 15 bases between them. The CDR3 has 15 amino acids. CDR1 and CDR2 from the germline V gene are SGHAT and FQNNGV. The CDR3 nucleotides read TGTGCCAGCAGAAATGCAGGGGCTAACTACAATGAGCAGTTCTTC. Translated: CASRNAGANYNEQFF.

CDR3 nucleotide sequence: TGTGCCAGCAGCCCTTTACAGAGATCGAGCTCCTACGAGCAGTACTTC. Residues: CASSPLQRSSSYEQYF. V is TRBV14 and J is TRBJ2-7; no definite D call. The CDR3 runs to 16 residues. V shed 4 bases and J shed 0 bases, with 16 bases lying between them. Per the germline V gene, CDR1 is SGHDN and CDR2 is FVKESK. Variable domain in full (rest from reference TRBV14 and TRBJ2-7): EAGVTQFPSHSVIEKGQTVTLRCDPISGHDNLYWYRRVMGKEIKFLLHFVKESKQDESGMPNNRFLAERTGGTYSTLKVQPAELEDSGVYFCASSPLQRSSSYEQYFGPGTRLTVT.

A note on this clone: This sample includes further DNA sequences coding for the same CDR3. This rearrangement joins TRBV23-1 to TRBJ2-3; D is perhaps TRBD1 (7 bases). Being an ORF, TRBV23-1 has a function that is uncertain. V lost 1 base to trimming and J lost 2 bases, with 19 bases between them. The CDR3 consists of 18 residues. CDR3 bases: TGCGCCAGCAGTCAATGGGGGGACAGCACATGCTCCACAGATACGCAGTATTTT. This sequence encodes CASSQWGDSTCSTDTQYF.

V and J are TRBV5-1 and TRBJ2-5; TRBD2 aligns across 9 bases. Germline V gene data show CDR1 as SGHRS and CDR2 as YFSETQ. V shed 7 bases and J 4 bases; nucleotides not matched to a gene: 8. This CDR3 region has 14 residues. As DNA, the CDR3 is TGCGCCAGCTGGGCGGGGGGGCCGTTAGAGACCCAGTACTTC. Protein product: CASWAGGPLETQYF.

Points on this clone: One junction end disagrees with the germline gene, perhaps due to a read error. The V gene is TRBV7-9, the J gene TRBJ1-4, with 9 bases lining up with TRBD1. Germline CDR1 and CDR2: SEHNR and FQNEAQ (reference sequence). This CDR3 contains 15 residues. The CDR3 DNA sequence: TGTTCCAGCAGCTTAGCGGGGACAGGGACTGAAAAACTGTTTTTT. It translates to CSSSLAGTGTEKLFF.

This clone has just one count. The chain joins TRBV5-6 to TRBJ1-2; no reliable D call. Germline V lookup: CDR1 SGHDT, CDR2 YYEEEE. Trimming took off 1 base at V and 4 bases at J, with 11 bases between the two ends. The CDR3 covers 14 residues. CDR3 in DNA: TGTGCCAGCAGCTTGAGCGGGGTCCTCTATGGCTACACCTTC. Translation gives CASSLSGVLYGYTF.

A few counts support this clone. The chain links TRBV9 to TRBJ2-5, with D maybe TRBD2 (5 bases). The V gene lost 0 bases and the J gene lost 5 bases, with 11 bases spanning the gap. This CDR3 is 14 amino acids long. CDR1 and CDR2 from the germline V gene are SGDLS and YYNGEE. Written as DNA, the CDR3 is TGTGCCAGCAGCGTAGGGTCGGGAAGGGAGACCCAGTACTTC. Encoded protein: CASSVGSGRETQYF.

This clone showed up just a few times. The CDR3 loop is CASSQDQGSNQPQHF. The CDR3 nucleotides read TGTGCCAGCAGCCAAGACCAGGGCAGCAATCAGCCCCAGCATTTT. The V call is TRBV4-2, the J call TRBJ1-5; a possible D gene is TRBD1 (5 bases). Trimming removed 0 bases from V and 1 base from J, with 7 bases in between. The CDR3 totals 15 residues. Germline CDR1 reads LGHNA; CDR2 reads YNFKEQ.

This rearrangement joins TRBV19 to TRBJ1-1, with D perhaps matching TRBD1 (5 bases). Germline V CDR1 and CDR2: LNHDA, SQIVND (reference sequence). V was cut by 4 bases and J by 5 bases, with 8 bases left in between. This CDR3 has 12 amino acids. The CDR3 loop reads CASSRGVTEAFF. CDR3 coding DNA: TGTGCCAGTAGTAGGGGGGTAACTGAAGCTTTCTTT.

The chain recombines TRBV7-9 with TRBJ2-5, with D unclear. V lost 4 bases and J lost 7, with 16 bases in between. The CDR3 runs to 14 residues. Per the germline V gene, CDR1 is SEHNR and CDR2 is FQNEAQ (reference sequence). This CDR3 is CASSSGARPGTQYF. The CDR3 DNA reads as TGTGCCAGCAGCTCCGGCGCGCGGCCGGGGACCCAGTACTTC.

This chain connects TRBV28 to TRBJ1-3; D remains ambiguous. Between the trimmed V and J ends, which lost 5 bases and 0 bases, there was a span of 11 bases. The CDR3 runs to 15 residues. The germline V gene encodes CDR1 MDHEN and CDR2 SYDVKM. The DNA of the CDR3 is TGTGCCAGCAGTCTGGAGGTCTCCTCTGGAAACACCATATATTTT. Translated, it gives CASSLEVSSGNTIYF. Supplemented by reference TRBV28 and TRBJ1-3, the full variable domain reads DVKVTQSSRYLVKRTGEKVFLECVQDMDHENMFWYRQDPGLGLRLIYFSYDVKMKEKGDIPEGYSVSREKKERFSLILESASTNQTSMYLCASSLEVSSGNTIYFGEGSWLTVV.

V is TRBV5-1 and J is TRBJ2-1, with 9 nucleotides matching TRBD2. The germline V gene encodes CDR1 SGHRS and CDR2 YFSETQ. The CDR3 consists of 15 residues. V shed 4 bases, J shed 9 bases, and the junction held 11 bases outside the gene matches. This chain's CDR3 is CASSDMAGGPSEQFF. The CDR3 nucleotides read TGCGCCAGCAGCGACATGGCGGGGGGGCCCAGTGAGCAGTTCTTC.

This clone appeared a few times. This chain's CDR3 is CASSSTPDSRRGYTF. The DNA of the CDR3 is TGCGCCAGCAGCTCGACCCCGGACTCCCGACGAGGCTACACCTTC. The chain uses TRBV5-1 and TRBJ1-2; the D is unclear. The CDR3 has 15 residues. The V gene lost 3 bases and the J gene lost 8 bases, with 20 bases spanning the gap. CDR1 and CDR2 from the germline V gene are SGHRS and YFSETQ.

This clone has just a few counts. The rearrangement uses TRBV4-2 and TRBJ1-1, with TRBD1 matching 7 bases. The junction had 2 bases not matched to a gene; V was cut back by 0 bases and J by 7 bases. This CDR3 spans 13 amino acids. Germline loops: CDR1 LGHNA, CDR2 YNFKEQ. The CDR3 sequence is CASSQDRGSEAFF. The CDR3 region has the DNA TGTGCCAGCAGCCAAGACAGGGGGAGTGAAGCTTTCTTT.

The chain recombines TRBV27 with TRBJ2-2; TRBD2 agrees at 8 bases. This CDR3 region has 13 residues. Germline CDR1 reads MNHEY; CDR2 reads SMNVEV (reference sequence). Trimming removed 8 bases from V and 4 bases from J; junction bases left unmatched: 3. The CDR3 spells CASLAGRTGELFF. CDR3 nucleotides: TGTGCCAGCTTAGCGGGGCGCACCGGGGAGCTGTTTTTT.

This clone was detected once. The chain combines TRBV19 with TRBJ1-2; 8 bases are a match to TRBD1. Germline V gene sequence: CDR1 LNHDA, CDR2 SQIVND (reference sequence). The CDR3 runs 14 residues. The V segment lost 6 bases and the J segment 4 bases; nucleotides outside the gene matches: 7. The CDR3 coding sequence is TGTGCCAGTAGCCCAGGGGGCGGTAGCTATGGCTACACCTTC. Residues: CASSPGGGSYGYTF.

CDR3 in amino acids: CASSRTSGEQETQYF. The CDR3, as DNA: TGTGCCAGTAGTAGAACTAGCGGGGAACAAGAGACCCAGTACTTC. The chain combines TRBV19 with TRBJ2-5; 10 bases line up with TRBD2. After removal of 4 bases from V and 2 bases from J, the junction contained 4 bases not matched to a gene. The CDR3 extends over 15 amino acids. From germline, CDR1 is LNHDA and CDR2 SQIVND (reference sequence).

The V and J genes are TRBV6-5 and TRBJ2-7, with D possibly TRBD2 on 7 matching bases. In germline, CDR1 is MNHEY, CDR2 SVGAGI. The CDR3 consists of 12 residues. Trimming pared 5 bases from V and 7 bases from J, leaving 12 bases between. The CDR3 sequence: CASSPGGREQYF. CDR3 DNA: TGTGCCAGCAGTCCCGGGGGGCGGGAGCAGTACTTC.

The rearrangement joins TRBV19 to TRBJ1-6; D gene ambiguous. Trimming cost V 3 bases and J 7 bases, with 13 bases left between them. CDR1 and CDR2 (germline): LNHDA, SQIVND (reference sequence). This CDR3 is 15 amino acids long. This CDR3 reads CASSIAGIGNSPLHF. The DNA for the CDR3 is TGTGCCAGTAGTATTGCCGGGATAGGGAATTCACCCCTCCACTTT.

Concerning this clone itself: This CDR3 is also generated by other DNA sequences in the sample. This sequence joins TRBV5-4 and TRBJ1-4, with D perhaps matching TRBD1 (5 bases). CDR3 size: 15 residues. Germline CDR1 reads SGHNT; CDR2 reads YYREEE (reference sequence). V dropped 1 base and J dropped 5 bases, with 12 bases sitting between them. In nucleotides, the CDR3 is TGTGCCAGCAGCTTGAGGGGTCGGGGGAATGAAAAACTGTTTTTT. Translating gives CASSLRGRGNEKLFF. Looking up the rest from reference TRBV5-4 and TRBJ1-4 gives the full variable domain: ETGVTQSPTHLIKTRGQQVTLRCSSQSGHNTVSWYQQALGQGPQFIFQYYREEENGRGNFPPRFSGLQFPNYSSELNVNALELDDSALYLCASSLRGRGNEKLFFGSGTQLSVL.

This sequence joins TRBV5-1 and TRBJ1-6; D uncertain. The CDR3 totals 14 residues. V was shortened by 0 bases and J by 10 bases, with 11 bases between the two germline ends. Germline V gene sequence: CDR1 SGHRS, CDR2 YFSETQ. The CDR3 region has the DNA TGCGCCAGCAGCTTGGCCGGTAGAGGATCACCCCTCCACTTT. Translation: CASSLAGRGSPLHF. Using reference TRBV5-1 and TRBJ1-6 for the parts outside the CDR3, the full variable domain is KAGVTQTPRYLIKTRGQQVTLSCSPISGHRSVSWYQQTPGQGLQFLFEYFSETQRNKGNFPGRFSGRQFSNSRSEMNVSTLELGDSALYLCASSLAGRGSPLHFGNGTRLTVT.

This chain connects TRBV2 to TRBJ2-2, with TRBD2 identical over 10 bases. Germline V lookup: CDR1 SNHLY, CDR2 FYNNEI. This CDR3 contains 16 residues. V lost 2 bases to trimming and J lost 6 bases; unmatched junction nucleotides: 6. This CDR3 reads CASSELLAGAAGELFF. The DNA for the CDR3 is TGTGCCAGCAGTGAACTTCTAGCGGGGGCGGCCGGGGAGCTGTTTTTT.

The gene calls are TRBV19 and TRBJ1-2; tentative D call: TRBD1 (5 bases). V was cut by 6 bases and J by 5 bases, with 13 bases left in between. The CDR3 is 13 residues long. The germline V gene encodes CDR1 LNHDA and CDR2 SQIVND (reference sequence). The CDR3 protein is CASSFLQDYGYTF. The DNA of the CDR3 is TGTGCCAGTAGCTTCTTACAGGATTATGGCTACACCTTC.